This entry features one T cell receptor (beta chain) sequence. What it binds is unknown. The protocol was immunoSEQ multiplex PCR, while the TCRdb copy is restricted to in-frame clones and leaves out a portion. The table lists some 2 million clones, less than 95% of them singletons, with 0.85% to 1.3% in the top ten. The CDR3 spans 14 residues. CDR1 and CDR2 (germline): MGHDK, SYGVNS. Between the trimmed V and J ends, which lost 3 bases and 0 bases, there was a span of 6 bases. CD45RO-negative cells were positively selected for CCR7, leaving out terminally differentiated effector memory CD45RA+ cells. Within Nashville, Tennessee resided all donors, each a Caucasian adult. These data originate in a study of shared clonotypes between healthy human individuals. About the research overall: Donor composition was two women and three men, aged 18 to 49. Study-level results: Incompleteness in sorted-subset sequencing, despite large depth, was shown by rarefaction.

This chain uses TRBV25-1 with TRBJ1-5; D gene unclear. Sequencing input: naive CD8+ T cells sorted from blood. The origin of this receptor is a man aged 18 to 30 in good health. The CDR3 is CASSDTDSNQPQHF. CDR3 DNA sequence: TGTGCCAGCAGTGATACGGATAGCAATCAGCCCCAGCATTTT.